These 15 T cell receptor beta chains were sequenced from one sample in a study of PD-1 blockade in classical Hodgkin lymphoma. Time point given: cycle 4 day 1 (C4D1), after six to seven weeks of nivolumab. Exposure to brentuximab vedotin varied, and each patient had relapsed following autologous stem cell transplantation. Method: immunoSEQ multiplex PCR; TCRdb's copy keeps in-frame clones and lacks some. The sample has about 31,000 clones, about four fifths seen once. The sequenced sample was peripheral blood mononuclear cells (PBMCs), obtained before the fourth cycle of nivolumab. The source is a human donor with classical Hodgkin lymphoma.

This chain joins TRBV9 and TRBJ2-3; D gene unclear. V was cut by 0 bases and J by 5 bases, with 10 bases left in between. This CDR3 has 14 residues. CDR1 is SGDLS and CDR2 is YYNGEE in the germline V gene. In DNA, the CDR3 is TGTGCCAGCAGCGTAGAGCCAGGCCGAGATACGCAGTATTTT. Amino acid sequence: CASSVEPGRDTQYF.

CDR3 amino acids: CSAVTSGGADEQFF. DNA for the CDR3: TGCAGCGCGGTTACTAGCGGGGGGGCTGATGAGCAGTTCTTC. This chain joins TRBV29-1 and TRBJ2-1, with 13 bases fitting TRBD2. The CDR3 is made up of 14 amino acids. The V gene end was trimmed by 7 bases and the J gene end by 8 bases; junction bases not matched to a gene: 8. CDR1 and CDR2 (germline): SQVTM, ANQGSEA.

The chain links TRBV10-3 to TRBJ2-4; 7 nucleotides agree with TRBD2. This CDR3 contains 15 residues. V dropped 0 bases and J dropped 4; count of bases not matched to a gene: 3. The germline V gene encodes CDR1 ENHRY and CDR2 SYGVKD. The CDR3, as DNA: TGTGCCATCAGTGAGTCTACGGGGGGAAAAAACATTCAGTACTTC. As protein: CAISESTGGKNIQYF.

The table lists this clone with a few counts. The V call is TRBV5-4, the J call TRBJ2-3, with D possibly being TRBD1 (6 bases). The CDR3 has 13 amino acids. V dropped 6 bases and J dropped 2 bases, with 10 bases sitting between them. Germline V gives CDR1 SGHNT, CDR2 YYREEE (reference sequence). CDR3 sequence reads: CASTRQDTDTQYF. The CDR3 nucleotides read TGTGCCAGCACTAGACAGGACACAGATACGCAGTATTTT.

J is TRBJ2-7 and V is TRBV27; a possible D gene is TRBD2 (5 bases). Trimming pared 0 bases from V and 0 bases from J, leaving 9 bases between. CDR3 size: 15 residues. In germline, CDR1 is MNHEY, CDR2 SMNVEV (reference sequence). The CDR3 is CASSLSPGTSYEQYF. Written as DNA, the CDR3 is TGTGCCAGCAGTTTATCCCCGGGAACCTCCTACGAGCAGTACTTC.

V is TRBV11-2 and J is TRBJ1-1; D gene ambiguous. Between the trimmed V and J ends, which lost 4 bases and 3 bases, there was a span of 6 bases. There are 12 residues in the CDR3. Germline-derived CDR1 and CDR2 are SGHAT and FQNNGV. CDR3 in amino acids: CASSSRHTEAFF. The CDR3 DNA is TGTGCCAGCAGCTCTAGGCACACTGAAGCTTTCTTT.

CDR3 residues: CASSPRRSPGELFF. The CDR3 coding sequence is TGTGCCAGCTCACCCCGACGGAGTCCCGGGGAGCTGTTTTTT. V usage is TRBV18 and J usage is TRBJ2-2, with D uncertain. The CDR3 extends over 14 amino acids. Germline assignment: CDR1 KGHSH and CDR2 LQKENI. Trimming took 3 bases from V and 6 from J, leaving 11 bases between them.

V usage is TRBV7-6 and J usage is TRBJ2-1; 9 bases map to TRBD2. Per the germline V gene, CDR1 is SGHVS and CDR2 is FNYEAQ. V shed 7 bases, J shed 9 bases, and the junction held 10 bases outside the gene matches. There are 14 residues in the CDR3. CDR3 sequence (DNA): TGTGCCAGCACCCTGAGAGCGGGGGGCGCTGAGCAGTTCTTC. Translation gives CASTLRAGGAEQFF.

The chain recombines TRBV6-5 with TRBJ2-7, with 11 bases matching TRBD2. CDR1 MNHEY and CDR2 SVGAGI come from the germline V gene. The CDR3 covers 15 residues. V gave up 8 bases and J gave up 3 bases; unmatched junction bases: 9. The DNA of the CDR3 is TGTGCCAGCGTCGAGACTAGCGGGGCCCACTACGAGCAGTACTTC. Its protein is CASVETSGAHYEQYF.

The chain combines TRBV28 with TRBJ1-3; D uncertain. V shed 6 bases and J shed 1 base, with 10 bases lying between them. Germline V gene lookup returns CDR1 MDHEN and CDR2 SYDVKM. CDR3 length: 14 amino acids. The CDR3 loop reads CASSRSGSGNTIYF. CDR3 nucleotide sequence: TGTGCCAGCAGCCGTAGCGGGTCTGGAAACACCATATATTTT.

The chain carries TRBV5-1 and TRBJ2-6; D is undetermined. The CDR3 runs 15 residues. Trimming removed 2 bases from V and 0 bases from J, with 6 bases in between. Germline CDR1 and CDR2: SGHRS and YFSETQ. This CDR3 is CASSLVPSGANVLTF. The CDR3 DNA sequence: TGCGCCAGCAGCTTAGTTCCCTCTGGGGCCAACGTCCTGACTTTC.

The J gene is TRBJ2-3, the V gene TRBV2, with D hard to call. The germline V gene encodes CDR1 SNHLY and CDR2 FYNNEI. The germline V and J ends were trimmed by 5 bases and 8 bases, with 5 bases remaining between them. The CDR3 loop spans 10 amino acids. The CDR3 DNA reads TGTGCCAGCAGTTCAAGTACGCAGTATTTT. Its protein is CASSSSTQYF. The full variable domain, completed using reference TRBV2 and TRBJ2-3, is EPEVTQTPSHQVTQMGQEVILRCVPISNHLYFYWYRQILGQKVEFLVSFYNNEISEKSEIFDDQFSVERPDGSNFTLKIRSTKLEDSAMYFCASSSSTQYFGPGTRLTVL.

This chain connects TRBV6-1 to TRBJ1-5; D ambiguous. Deletions cut 7 bases from V and 2 bases from J, with 15 bases between. The CDR3 has 15 amino acids. In germline, CDR1 is MNHNS, CDR2 SASEGT. The CDR3 DNA reads as TGTGCCAGCAAGGATAGAGAGGGTGGCAATCAGCCCCAGCATTTT. Translated: CASKDREGGNQPQHF.

The rearrangement uses TRBV7-3 and TRBJ2-2; 9 bases line up with TRBD2. Trimming removed 6 bases from V and 3 bases from J; junction bases left unmatched: 2. The CDR3 totals 14 residues. Per the germline V gene, CDR1 is SGHTA and CDR2 is FQGTGA. The CDR3: CASRTSGHTGELFF. In DNA, the CDR3 is TGTGCCAGCAGGACTAGCGGTCACACCGGGGAGCTGTTTTTT.

The V and J genes are TRBV10-3 and TRBJ1-2; no clear D gene. There are 14 residues in the CDR3. Germline CDR1 ENHRY, CDR2 SYGVKD. V lost 1 base, J lost 4 bases, and 10 bases lay in between. CDR3 sequence: CAISEFKWVYGYTF. The CDR3 DNA follows: TGTGCCATCAGTGAGTTTAAGTGGGTCTATGGCTACACCTTC.